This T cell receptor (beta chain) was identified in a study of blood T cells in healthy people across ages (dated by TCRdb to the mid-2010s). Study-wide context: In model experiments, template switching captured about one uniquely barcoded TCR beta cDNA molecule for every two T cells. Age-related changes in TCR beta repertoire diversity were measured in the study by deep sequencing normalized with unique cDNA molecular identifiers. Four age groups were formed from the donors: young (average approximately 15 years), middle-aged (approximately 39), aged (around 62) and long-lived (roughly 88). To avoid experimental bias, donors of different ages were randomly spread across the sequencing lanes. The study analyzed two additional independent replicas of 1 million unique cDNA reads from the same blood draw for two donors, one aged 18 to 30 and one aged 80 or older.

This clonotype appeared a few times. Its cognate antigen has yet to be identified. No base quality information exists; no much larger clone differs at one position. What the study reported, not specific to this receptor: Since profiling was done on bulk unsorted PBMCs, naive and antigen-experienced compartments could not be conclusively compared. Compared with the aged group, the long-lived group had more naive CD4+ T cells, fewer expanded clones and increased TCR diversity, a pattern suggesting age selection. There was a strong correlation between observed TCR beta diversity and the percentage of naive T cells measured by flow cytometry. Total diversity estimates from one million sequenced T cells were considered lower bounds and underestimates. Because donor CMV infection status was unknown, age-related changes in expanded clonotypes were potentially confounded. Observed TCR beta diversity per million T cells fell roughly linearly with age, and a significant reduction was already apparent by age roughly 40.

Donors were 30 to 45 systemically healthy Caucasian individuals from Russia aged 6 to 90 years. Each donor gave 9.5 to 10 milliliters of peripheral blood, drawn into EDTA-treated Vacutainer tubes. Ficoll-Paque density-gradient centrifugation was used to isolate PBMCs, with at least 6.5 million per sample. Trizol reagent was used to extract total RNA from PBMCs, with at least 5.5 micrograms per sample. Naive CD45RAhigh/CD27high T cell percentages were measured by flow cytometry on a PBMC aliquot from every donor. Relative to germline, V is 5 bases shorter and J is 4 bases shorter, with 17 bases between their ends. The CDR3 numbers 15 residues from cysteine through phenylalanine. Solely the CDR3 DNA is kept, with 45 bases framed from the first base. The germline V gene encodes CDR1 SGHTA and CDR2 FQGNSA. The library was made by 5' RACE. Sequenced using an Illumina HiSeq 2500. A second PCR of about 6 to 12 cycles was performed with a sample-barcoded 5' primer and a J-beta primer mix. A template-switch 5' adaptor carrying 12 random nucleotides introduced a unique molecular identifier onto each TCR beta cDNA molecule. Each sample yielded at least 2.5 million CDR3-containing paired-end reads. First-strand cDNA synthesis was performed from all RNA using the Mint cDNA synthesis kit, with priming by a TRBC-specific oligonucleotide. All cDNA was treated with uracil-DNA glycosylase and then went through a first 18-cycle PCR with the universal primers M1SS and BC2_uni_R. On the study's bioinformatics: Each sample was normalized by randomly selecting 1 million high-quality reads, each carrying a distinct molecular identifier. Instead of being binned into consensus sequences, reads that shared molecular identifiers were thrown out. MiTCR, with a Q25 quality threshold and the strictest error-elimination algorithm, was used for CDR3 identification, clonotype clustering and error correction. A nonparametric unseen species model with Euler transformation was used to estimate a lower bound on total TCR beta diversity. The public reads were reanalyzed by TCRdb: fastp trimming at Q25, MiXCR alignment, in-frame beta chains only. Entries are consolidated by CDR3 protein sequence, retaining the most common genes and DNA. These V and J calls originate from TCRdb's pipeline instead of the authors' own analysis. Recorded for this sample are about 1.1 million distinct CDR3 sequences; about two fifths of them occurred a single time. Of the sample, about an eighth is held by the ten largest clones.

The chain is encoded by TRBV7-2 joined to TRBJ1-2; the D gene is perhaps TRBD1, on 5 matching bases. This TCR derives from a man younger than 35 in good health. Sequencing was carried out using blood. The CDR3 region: CASSQTTRGTYGYTF. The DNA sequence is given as TGTGCCAGCAGCCAAACAACACGGGGCACCTATGGCTACACCTTC.